These 8 T cell receptor beta chains originate from one sample sequenced in a study of CD8+ T cells in alopecia areata. RNA extraction and reverse transcription yielded cDNA as sequencing template. Sequencing was performed with immunoSEQ multiplex PCR; in TCRdb, only in-frame clones are kept and a portion is missing. The repertoire holds fewer than 250,000 clones, with 50% to 60% as singletons. Sequencing was performed on CD4+ T cells sorted from blood, taken at week 0. These receptors were collected from a human donor with alopecia areata.

A few counts support this clone. The chain joins TRBV29-1 to TRBJ1-1; 7 nucleotides match TRBD1. Trimming at V came to 4 bases and at J to 4 bases, leaving 9 bases not matched to a gene. CDR3 length: 14 amino acids. Germline values: CDR1 SQVTM, CDR2 ANQGSEA. CDR3 sequence: CSVGGGRWTTEAFF. DNA of the CDR3: TGCAGCGTTGGAGGGGGCAGGTGGACCACTGAAGCTTTCTTT.

In this sample, this clone turned up once. This rearrangement joins TRBV6-6 to TRBJ1-2; the D is unclear. The CDR3 spans 11 residues. The V end lost 11 bases, the J end lost 5 bases, and 12 bases lay between the germline ends. Germline CDR1 MNHNY, CDR2 SVGAGI (reference sequence). The CDR3 sequence: CAASQAYGYTF. The CDR3 DNA follows: TGTGCCGCCAGCCAGGCTTATGGCTACACCTTC.

J is TRBJ2-7 and V is TRBV4-1, with 8 bases identical to TRBD1. This CDR3 spans 16 amino acids. Germline V gene lookup returns CDR1 MGHRA and CDR2 YSYEKL. V trimming: 1 base; J trimming: 3 bases; junction bases outside the gene matches: 8. For the CDR3, the DNA is TGCGCCAGCAGCCAAGGACAGGGGATCCCCTACTACGAGCAGTACTTC. Translation gives CASSQGQGIPYYEQYF.

The V and J genes are TRBV18 and TRBJ2-3, with 8 bases identical to TRBD2. CDR1 KGHSH and CDR2 LQKENI come from the germline V gene. With 3 bases clipped from V and 1 base from J, the junction kept 6 bases outside the gene matches. This CDR3 spans 16 amino acids. CDR3 sequence reads: CASSPLSGTRTDTQYF. The CDR3 nucleotides are TGTGCCAGCTCACCCCTTAGCGGGACCCGCACAGATACGCAGTATTTT.

The chain has TRBV30 and TRBJ1-2; 7 bases map to TRBD1. CDR3 length: 15 residues. Germline loops: CDR1 GTSNPN, CDR2 SVGIG (reference sequence). J gave up 1 base and V 0 bases, and 5 bases lay outside the gene matches. Here the CDR3 reads CAWSVSGQINYGYTF. In DNA form, the CDR3 reads TGTGCCTGGAGTGTCTCGGGACAGATTAACTATGGCTACACCTTC.

The chain carries TRBV29-1 and TRBJ2-7, with D perhaps matching TRBD2 (6 bases). The CDR3 totals 13 residues. CDR1 SQVTM and CDR2 ANQGSEA come from the germline V gene. Between the trimmed V and J ends, which lost 1 base and 10 bases, there was a span of 17 bases. CDR3 amino acids: CSVEAGGSYGQYF. CDR3 bases: TGCAGCGTTGAAGCCGGAGGGTCCTACGGACAGTACTTC.

This chain joins TRBV30 and TRBJ1-1; maybe TRBD1 (6 bases). CDR3 length equals 13 residues. The V gene's germline CDR1 is GTSNPN and CDR2 SVGIG (reference sequence). Trimming cost V 3 bases and J 3 bases, with 11 bases left between them. Written as DNA, the CDR3 is TGTGCCTGGAGCGGACAGTTTTACACTGAAGCTTTCTTT. Protein: CAWSGQFYTEAFF.

The V call is TRBV7-9, the J call TRBJ2-7; 10 bases fit TRBD2. Germline CDR1 is SEHNR and CDR2 is FQNEAQ (reference sequence). After removal of 6 bases from V and 2 bases from J, the junction contained 7 bases not matched to a gene. The CDR3 has 15 residues. CDR3 region: CASSYLAGATYEQYF. As DNA, the CDR3 is TGTGCCAGCAGTTACCTAGCGGGGGCAACCTACGAGCAGTACTTC. The complete variable domain, with remaining parts taken from reference TRBV7-9 and TRBJ2-7, reads DTGVSQNPRHKITKRGQNVTFRCDPISEHNRLYWYRQTLGQGPEFLTYFQNEAQLEKSRLLSDRFSAERPKGSFSTLEIQRTEQGDSAMYLCASSYLAGATYEQYFGPGTRLTVT.